Listed below are T cell receptor beta chains from one sample, sequenced in a study of blood T cell repertoires in COVID-19. The data were produced by immunoSEQ multiplex PCR, yet TCRdb's version contains in-frame clones alone and is incomplete. The table lists fewer than 65,000 clones, around nine tenths of them singletons. Sequenced: peripheral blood. All receptors derive from a man between 60 and 75 years old with acute or convalescent COVID-19. Both conserved end residues are part of each CDR3. A D gene is named only where the DNA matches it firmly. Expanded clones are given a class, and other clones once, few, many or no size at all.

J,D,size,V,DNA,CDR3
TRBJ1-1,TRBD1,.,TRBV5-1,TGCGCCAGCAGCTTGGGACAGGGGGCTGCTGAAGCTTTCTTT,CASSLGQGAAEAFF
TRBJ2-5,TRBD2,.,TRBV7-2,TGTGCCAGCAGCTCCAGGACTAGCGGGGGGGACGAGACCCAGTACTTC,CASSSRTSGGDETQYF
TRBJ2-3,TRBD2,.,TRBV6-2/TRBV6-3,TGTGCCAGCAGTCTCGGACTAGCGGGGCGTCGCACAGATACGCAGTATTTT,CASSLGLAGRRTDTQYF
TRBJ2-7,TRBD1,once,TRBV11-1,TGTGCCAGCAGCTGGACAGGGTCCCTGATGGGGGAGCAGTACTTC,CASSWTGSLMGEQYF
TRBJ2-1,TRBD2,.,TRBV24-1,TGTGCCACCAGACGCGGGGGAGAGCAGTTCTTC,CATRRGGEQFF
TRBJ1-5,TRBD1,.,TRBV11-3,TGTGCCAGCAGCCCGACAGGGATCAATCAGCCCCAGCATTTT,CASSPTGINQPQHF
TRBJ2-5,.,.,TRBV7-9,TGTGCCAGCAGCTTACAGACACGGGAGACCCAGTACTTC,CASSLQTRETQYF
TRBJ2-3,.,.,TRBV7-9,TGTGCCAGCAGCTTAGATATCCGGGATACGCAGTATTTT,CASSLDIRDTQYF
TRBJ1-3,TRBD1,.,TRBV5-5,TGTGCCAGCAGCTTGATAGGGACAGGGGTTGGAAACACCATATATTTT,CASSLIGTGVGNTIYF
TRBJ2-3,TRBD2,.,TRBV2,TGTGCCAGCAGTGAATATTGGCGGGAGGTCTTCACAGATACGCAGTATTTT,CASSEYWREVFTDTQYF
TRBJ2-5,.,.,TRBV2,TGTGCCAGCAGTGAAGTCACAACCCCCCAAGAGACCCAGTACTTC,CASSEVTTPQETQYF
TRBJ2-6,.,.,TRBV7-2,TGTGCCAGCAGCAAGACTTCCGGGGCCAACGTCCTGACTTTC,CASSKTSGANVLTF
TRBJ2-7,TRBD2,.,TRBV3-1/TRBV3-2,TGTGCCAGTATTAGCGGGGGGGCCGTTTACGAGCAGTACTTC,CASISGGAVYEQYF
TRBJ2-5,.,once,TRBV4-1,TGCGCCAGCAGCCAAGAGGGGGCCAGGAAAGAGACCCAGTACTTC,CASSQEGARKETQYF
TRBJ2-4,.,.,TRBV27,TGTGCCAGCAGCAATCGACAGGATCTAAACATTCAGTACTTC,CASSNRQDLNIQYF
TRBJ2-7,TRBD1,.,TRBV6-2/TRBV6-3,TGTGCCAGCAGCCGAACGACAGGGATCTACGAGCAGTACTTC,CASSRTTGIYEQYF
TRBJ1-2,TRBD1,.,TRBV29-1,TGCAGCGTTCAGGACAGGGGGCGAGCTAACTATGGCTACACCTTC,CSVQDRGRANYGYTF
TRBJ2-1,TRBD2,once,TRBV4-3,TGCGCCAGCAGCCAAGACGGGACTAGCGGAGAGCAGTTCTTC,CASSQDGTSGEQFF
TRBJ1-6,.,.,TRBV18,TGTGCCAGCTCACCTACCCCCGAGGGATCACCCCTCCACTTT,CASSPTPEGSPLHF
TRBJ1-3,.,.,TRBV6-4,TGTGCCAGCAGTGAATCGTTTGGAGCTGGAAACACCATATATTTT,CASSESFGAGNTIYF
TRBJ2-7,.,.,TRBV20-1,TGCAGTGCTGGTCAGAACTACGAGCAGTACTTC,CSAGQNYEQYF
TRBJ2-7,.,.,TRBV5-1,TGCGCCAGCAGCATAACAGGCTACGAGCAGTACTTC,CASSITGYEQYF
TRBJ2-7,.,.,TRBV5-1,TGCGCCAGCACCAATCCAGGTTCTCCAGGTGAGCAGTACTTC,CASTNPGSPGEQYF
TRBJ1-1,.,.,TRBV11-2,TGTGCCAGCAGCTTGGGTGGGGCTCGGCCTCAAAAAGCTTTCTTT,CASSLGGARPQKAFF
TRBJ2-7,TRBD1,.,TRBV5-4,TGTGCCAGCAGCTTGCGCGGACAGGGTTCCTACGAGCAGTACTTC,CASSLRGQGSYEQYF
TRBJ1-4,TRBD1,few,TRBV28,TGTGCCAGCAGTCATGGGACAGGAGTACGTCAGGAAAAACTGTTTTTT,CASSHGTGVRQEKLFF
TRBJ2-3,.,few,TRBV11-3,TGTGCCAGCAGCTTAGATCAGGGGGATACGCAGTATTTT,CASSLDQGDTQYF
TRBJ2-7,.,.,TRBV3-1/TRBV3-2,TGTGCCAGCAGCCAAGACCGAATAACGGGGGTTGGCGAGCAGTACTTC,CASSQDRITGVGEQYF
TRBJ2-3,.,.,TRBV6-5,TGTGCCAGCAGATTAGACAACACAGATACGCAGTATTTT,CASRLDNTDTQYF
TRBJ2-5,.,once,TRBV7-9,TGTGCCAGCATCGGTACCTACCAAGAGACCCAGTACTTC,CASIGTYQETQYF
TRBJ1-5,.,once,TRBV12-3/TRBV12-4,TGTGCCAGCAGGTATAGCAATCAGCCCCAGCATTTT,CASRYSNQPQHF
TRBJ1-5,.,.,TRBV6-5,TGTGCCAGCACCCCGAGGGACAATCAGCCCCAGCATTTT,CASTPRDNQPQHF
TRBJ1-2,TRBD1,.,TRBV5-6,TGTGCCAGTAGCTCGCGGACAGGGCGCTATGGCTACACCTTC,CASSSRTGRYGYTF
TRBJ2-2,.,.,TRBV19,TGTGCCAGTAGTATAGTAGGCAGGGATCCCGGGGAGCTGTTTTTT,CASSIVGRDPGELFF
TRBJ1-3,.,.,TRBV21-1,TGTGCCAGCAGCAAACCCGGAGTGACAGAAGAGTGGATCTCTGGAAACACCATATATTTT,CASSKPGVTEEWISGNTIYF
TRBJ2-3,.,few,TRBV27,TGTGCCAGCGCTTTCCGGGGGCAGTATTTT,CASAFRGQYF
TRBJ2-1,TRBD2,few,TRBV4-2,TGTGCCAGCAGCCAAGAAGGGACTACATACAATGAGCAGTTCTTC,CASSQEGTTYNEQFF
TRBJ1-1,.,.,TRBV4-1,TGCGCCAGCAGCCAAGATTCAGGTGTGGACACTGAAGCTTTCTTT,CASSQDSGVDTEAFF
TRBJ1-6,.,few,TRBV5-1,TGCGCCAGCAGAGAGGCCGATAATTCACCCCTCCACTTT,CASREADNSPLHF
TRBJ1-1,.,.,TRBV19,TGTGCCAGTAGTAAGTCAGGGTTCCTCCCCGAAGCTTTCTTT,CASSKSGFLPEAFF
TRBJ1-3,.,.,TRBV4-2,TGTGCCAGCAGCCAAGATCGCGGCGGGCGGAATGGAAACACCATATATTTT,CASSQDRGGRNGNTIYF
TRBJ1-1,TRBD1,.,TRBV2,TGTGCCAGCAGTGATGAAGGGGGCTACACTGAAGCTTTCTTT,CASSDEGGYTEAFF
TRBJ2-7,TRBD1,.,TRBV2,TGTGCCAGCAGCGCCGGACAGGCTTACGAGCAGTACTTC,CASSAGQAYEQYF
TRBJ1-1,TRBD1,once,TRBV5-6,TGTGCCAGCAGCAAGTATACCGGGACAGGAGGAAACACTGAAGCTTTCTTT,CASSKYTGTGGNTEAFF
TRBJ2-7,TRBD2,once,TRBV28,TGTGCCAGCAAGCCGGGAGGGGAACTCTACGAGCAGTACTTC,CASKPGGELYEQYF
TRBJ2-7,.,few,TRBV2,TGTGCCAGCAGGAACACCCTTCAGGGGTACGAGCAGTACTTC,CASRNTLQGYEQYF
TRBJ2-7,.,.,TRBV5-1,TGCGCCAGCAGCTTTCAGGGGATAACCTACGAGCAGTACTTC,CASSFQGITYEQYF
TRBJ2-1,.,.,TRBV15,TGTGCCACCAGCAGAGATTCGGCCAGGGGCAATGAGCAGTTCTTC,CATSRDSARGNEQFF
TRBJ1-6,.,.,TRBV28,TGTGCCACCAAGTGGACAGCCGTTAATTCACCCCTCCACTTT,CATKWTAVNSPLHF
TRBJ2-1,TRBD1,.,TRBV18,TGTGCCAGCTCACCCCGCCAGGGGGCTCTGTTCTTC,CASSPRQGALFF
TRBJ1-1,.,.,TRBV11-1,TGTGCCAGTAGAGGGCGGGGGCTGAACACTGAAGCTTTCTTT,CASRGRGLNTEAFF
TRBJ2-7,.,.,TRBV4-2,TGTGCCAGCAGCCAATTCGGAGGGACCTACGAGCAGTACTTC,CASSQFGGTYEQYF
TRBJ2-1,.,.,TRBV28,TGTGCCAGCAGTTTATTGGCAGGGTCGTACAATGAGCAGTTCTTC,CASSLLAGSYNEQFF
TRBJ2-2,.,.,TRBV19,TGTGCCAGTAGCCCTTGGGCCACTGGTACCGGGGAGCTGTTTTTT,CASSPWATGTGELFF
TRBJ1-1,TRBD1,medium-sized,TRBV29-1,TGCAGCGTTGGCGACAGGGTGAACACTGAAGCTTTCTTT,CSVGDRVNTEAFF
TRBJ2-2,TRBD2,few,TRBV4-2,TGTGCCAGCAGCCAAGGCCCCCGGACTAGCGCCCTAAACACCGGGGAGCTGTTTTTT,CASSQGPRTSALNTGELFF
TRBJ1-3,.,.,TRBV12-3/TRBV12-4,TGTGCCAGCAGTACCCAGACAGGAAACACCATATATTTT,CASSTQTGNTIYF
TRBJ1-2,.,.,TRBV5-4,TGTGCCAGCAGCGGGGACTACTATGGCTACACCTTC,CASSGDYYGYTF
TRBJ2-5,TRBD1,.,TRBV7-8,TGTGCCAGTGCCCCGGACAGGGGGACGGAGACCCAGTACTTC,CASAPDRGTETQYF
TRBJ2-2,TRBD1,.,TRBV4-1,TGCGCCAGCAGCCAGGTCTGGGACAGGGTAGCGCACGGGGAGCTGTTTTTT,CASSQVWDRVAHGELFF